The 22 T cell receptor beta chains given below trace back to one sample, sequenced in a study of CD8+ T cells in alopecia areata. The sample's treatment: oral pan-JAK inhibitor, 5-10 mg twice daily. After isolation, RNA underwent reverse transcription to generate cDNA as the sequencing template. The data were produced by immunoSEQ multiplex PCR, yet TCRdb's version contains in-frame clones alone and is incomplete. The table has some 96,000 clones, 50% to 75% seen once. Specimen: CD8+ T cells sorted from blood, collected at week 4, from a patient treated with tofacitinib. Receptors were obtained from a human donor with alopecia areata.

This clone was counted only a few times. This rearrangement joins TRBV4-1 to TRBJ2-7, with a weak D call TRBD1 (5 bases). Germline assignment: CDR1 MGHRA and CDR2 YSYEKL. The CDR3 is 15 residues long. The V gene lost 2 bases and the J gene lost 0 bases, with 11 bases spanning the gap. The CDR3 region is CASSQTVTVSYEQYF. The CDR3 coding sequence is TGCGCCAGCAGCCAAACAGTGACAGTCTCCTACGAGCAGTACTTC.

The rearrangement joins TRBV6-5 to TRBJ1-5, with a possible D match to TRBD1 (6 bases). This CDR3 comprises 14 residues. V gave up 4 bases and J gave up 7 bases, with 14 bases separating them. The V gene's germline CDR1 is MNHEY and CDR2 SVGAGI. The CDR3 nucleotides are TGTGCCAGCAGTTTTTCGGGGGCTGGGCAGCCCCAGCATTTT. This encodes CASSFSGAGQPQHF.

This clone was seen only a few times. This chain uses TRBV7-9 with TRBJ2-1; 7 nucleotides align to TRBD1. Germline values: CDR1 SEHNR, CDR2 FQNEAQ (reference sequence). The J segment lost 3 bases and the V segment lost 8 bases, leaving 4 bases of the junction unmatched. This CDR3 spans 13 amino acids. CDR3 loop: CASFSGGYNEQFF. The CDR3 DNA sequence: TGTGCCAGCTTTTCAGGGGGCTACAATGAGCAGTTCTTC.

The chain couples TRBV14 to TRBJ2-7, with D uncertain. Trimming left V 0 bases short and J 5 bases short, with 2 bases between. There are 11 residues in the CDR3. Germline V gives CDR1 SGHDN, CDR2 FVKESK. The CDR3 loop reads CASSQEDEQYF. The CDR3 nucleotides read TGTGCCAGCAGCCAAGAAGACGAGCAGTACTTC.

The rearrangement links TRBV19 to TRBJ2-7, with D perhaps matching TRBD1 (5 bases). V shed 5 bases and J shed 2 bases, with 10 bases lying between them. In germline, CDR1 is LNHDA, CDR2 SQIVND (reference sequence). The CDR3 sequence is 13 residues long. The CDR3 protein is CASSFSDTYEQYF. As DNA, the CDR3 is TGTGCCAGTAGTTTCTCGGACACCTACGAGCAGTACTTC.

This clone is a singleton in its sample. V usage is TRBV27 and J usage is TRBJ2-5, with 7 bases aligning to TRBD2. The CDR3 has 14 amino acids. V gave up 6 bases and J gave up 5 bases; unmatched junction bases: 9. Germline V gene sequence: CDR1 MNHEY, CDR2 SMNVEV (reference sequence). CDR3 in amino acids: CASRTHTAGETQYF. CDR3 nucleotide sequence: TGTGCCAGCAGAACACACACAGCGGGGGAGACCCAGTACTTC.

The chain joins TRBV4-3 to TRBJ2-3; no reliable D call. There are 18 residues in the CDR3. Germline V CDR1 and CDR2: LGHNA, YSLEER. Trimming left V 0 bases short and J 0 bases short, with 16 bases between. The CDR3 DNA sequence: TGCGCCAGCAGCCAAGACTCAACGACGGTTACTAGCACAGATACGCAGTATTTT. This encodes CASSQDSTTVTSTDTQYF.

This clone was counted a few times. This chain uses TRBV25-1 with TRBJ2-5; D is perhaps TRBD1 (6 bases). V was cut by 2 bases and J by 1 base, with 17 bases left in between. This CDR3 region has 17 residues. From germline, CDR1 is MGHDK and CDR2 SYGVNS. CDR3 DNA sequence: TGTGCCAGCAGTGAAGAACAGGGTGGAAGAGCCCAAGAGACCCAGTACTTC. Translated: CASSEEQGGRAQETQYF. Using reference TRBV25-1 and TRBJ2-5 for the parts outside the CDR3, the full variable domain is EADIYQTPRYLVIGTGKKITLECSQTMGHDKMYWYQQDPGMELHLIHYSYGVNSTEKGDLSSESTVSRIRTEHFPLTLESARPSHTSQYLCASSEEQGGRAQETQYFGPGTRLLVL.

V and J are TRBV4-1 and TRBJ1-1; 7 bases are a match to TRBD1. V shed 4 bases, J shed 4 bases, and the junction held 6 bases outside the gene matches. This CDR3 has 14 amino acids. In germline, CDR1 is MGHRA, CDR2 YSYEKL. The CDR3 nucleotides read TGCGCCAGCAGCCTTAGGGGGCTCGGCACTGAAGCTTTCTTT. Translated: CASSLRGLGTEAFF.

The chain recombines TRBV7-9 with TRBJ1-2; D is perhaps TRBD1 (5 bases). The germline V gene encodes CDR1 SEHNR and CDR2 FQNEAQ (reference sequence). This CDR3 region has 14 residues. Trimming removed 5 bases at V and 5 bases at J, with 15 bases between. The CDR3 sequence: CASSPSGAGYGYTF. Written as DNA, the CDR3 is TGTGCCAGCAGCCCTAGTGGGGCTGGATATGGCTACACCTTC. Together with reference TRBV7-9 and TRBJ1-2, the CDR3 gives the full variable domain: DTGVSQNPRHKITKRGQNVTFRCDPISEHNRLYWYRQTLGQGPEFLTYFQNEAQLEKSRLLSDRFSAERPKGSFSTLEIQRTEQGDSAMYLCASSPSGAGYGYTFGSGTRLTVV.

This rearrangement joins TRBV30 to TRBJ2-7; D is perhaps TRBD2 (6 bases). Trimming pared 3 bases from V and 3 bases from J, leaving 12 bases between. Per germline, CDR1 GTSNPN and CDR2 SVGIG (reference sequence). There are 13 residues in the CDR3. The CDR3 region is CAWRIGSDYEQYF. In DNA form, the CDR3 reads TGTGCCTGGAGAATCGGGAGCGACTACGAGCAGTACTTC.

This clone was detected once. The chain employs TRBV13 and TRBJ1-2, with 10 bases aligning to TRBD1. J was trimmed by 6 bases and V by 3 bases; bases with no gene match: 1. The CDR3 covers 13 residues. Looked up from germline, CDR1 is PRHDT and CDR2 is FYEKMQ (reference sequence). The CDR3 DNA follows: TGTGCCAGCAGCTTCGGGACAGGGGATGGCTACACCTTC. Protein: CASSFGTGDGYTF.

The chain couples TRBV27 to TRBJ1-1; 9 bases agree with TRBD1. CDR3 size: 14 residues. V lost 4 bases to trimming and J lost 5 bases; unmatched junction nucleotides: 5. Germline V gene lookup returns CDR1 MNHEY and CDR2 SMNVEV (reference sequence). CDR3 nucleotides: TGTGCCAGCAGTTGGGGACAGGGAGGAACTGAAGCTTTCTTT. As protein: CASSWGQGGTEAFF.

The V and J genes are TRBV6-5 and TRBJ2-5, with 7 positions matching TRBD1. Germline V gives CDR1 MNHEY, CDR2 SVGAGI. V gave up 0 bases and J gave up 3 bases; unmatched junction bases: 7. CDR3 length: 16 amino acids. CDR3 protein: CASSYSVGTAEETQYF. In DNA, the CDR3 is TGTGCCAGCAGTTACTCCGTAGGGACAGCAGAAGAGACCCAGTACTTC.

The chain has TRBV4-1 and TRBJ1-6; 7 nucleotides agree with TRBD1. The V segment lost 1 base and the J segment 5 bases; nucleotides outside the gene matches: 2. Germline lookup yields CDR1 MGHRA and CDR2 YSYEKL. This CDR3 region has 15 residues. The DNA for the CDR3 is TGCGCCAGCAGCCAAGCCGGGACAGATAATTCACCCCTCCACTTT. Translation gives CASSQAGTDNSPLHF.

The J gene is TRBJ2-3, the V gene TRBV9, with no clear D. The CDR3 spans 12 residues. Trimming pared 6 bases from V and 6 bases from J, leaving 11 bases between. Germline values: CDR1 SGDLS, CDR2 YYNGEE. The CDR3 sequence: CASTVSGDTQYF. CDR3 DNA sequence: TGTGCCAGCACCGTCAGTGGTGATACGCAGTATTTT. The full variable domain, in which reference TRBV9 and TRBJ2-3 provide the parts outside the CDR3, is DSGVTQTPKHLITATGQRVTLRCSPRSGDLSVYWYQQSLDQGLQFLIQYYNGEERAKGNILERFSAQQFPDLHSELNLSSLELGDSALYFCASTVSGDTQYFGPGTRLTVL.

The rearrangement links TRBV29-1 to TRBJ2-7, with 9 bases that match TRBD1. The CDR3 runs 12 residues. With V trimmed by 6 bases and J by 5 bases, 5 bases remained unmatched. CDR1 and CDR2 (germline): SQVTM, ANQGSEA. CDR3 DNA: TGCAGCGTGGGGACAGGGATGGACGAGCAGTACTTC. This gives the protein CSVGTGMDEQYF.

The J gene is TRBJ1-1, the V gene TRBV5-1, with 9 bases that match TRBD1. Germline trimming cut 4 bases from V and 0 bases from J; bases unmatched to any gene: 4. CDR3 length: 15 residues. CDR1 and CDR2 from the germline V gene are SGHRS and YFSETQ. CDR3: CASSLGQGLNTEAFF. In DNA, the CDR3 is TGCGCCAGCAGCCTGGGACAGGGACTGAACACTGAAGCTTTCTTT. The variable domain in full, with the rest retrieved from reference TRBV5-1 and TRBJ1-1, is KAGVTQTPRYLIKTRGQQVTLSCSPISGHRSVSWYQQTPGQGLQFLFEYFSETQRNKGNFPGRFSGRQFSNSRSEMNVSTLELGDSALYLCASSLGQGLNTEAFFGQGTRLTVV.

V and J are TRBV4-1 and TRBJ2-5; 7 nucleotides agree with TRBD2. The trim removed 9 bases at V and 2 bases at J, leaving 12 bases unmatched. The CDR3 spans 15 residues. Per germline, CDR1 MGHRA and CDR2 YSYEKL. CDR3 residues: CASKRASGEQETQYF. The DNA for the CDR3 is TGCGCCAGTAAGAGGGCTAGCGGAGAGCAAGAGACCCAGTACTTC.

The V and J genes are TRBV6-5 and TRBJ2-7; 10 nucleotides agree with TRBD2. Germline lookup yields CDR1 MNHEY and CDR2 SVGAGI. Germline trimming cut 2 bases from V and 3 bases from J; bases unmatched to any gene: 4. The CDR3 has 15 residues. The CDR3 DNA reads TGTGCCAGCAGTTACGGGGCTAGCGGGAGCTACGAGCAGTACTTC. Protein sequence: CASSYGASGSYEQYF.

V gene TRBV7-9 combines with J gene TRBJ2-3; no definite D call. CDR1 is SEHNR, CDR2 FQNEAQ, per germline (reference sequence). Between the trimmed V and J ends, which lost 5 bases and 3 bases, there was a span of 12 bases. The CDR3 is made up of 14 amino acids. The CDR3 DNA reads TGTGCCAGCAGCCCTCGGTCTGATACAGATACGCAGTATTTT. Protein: CASSPRSDTDTQYF.

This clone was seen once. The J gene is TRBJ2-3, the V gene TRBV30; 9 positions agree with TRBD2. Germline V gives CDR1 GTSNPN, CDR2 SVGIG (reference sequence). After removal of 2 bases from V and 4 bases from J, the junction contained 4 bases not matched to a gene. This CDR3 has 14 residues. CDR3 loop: CAWSLSGGSDTQYF. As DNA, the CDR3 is TGTGCCTGGAGTCTTAGCGGGGGCTCAGATACGCAGTATTTT.